The 32 T cell receptor beta chains in this list originate from one sample, sequenced in a study of cytomegalovirus exposure and HLA in healthy donors. A multiplex PCR was run with 60 Vbeta primers and 13 Jbeta primers. Data came from immunoSEQ multiplex PCR; TCRdb stores just in-frame clones and leaves some out. The table records about 150,000 clones, roughly 80% of them present only once. Sequenced: PBMCs. The source of these receptors is a woman between 45 and 65 years old in good health and CMV-seropositive.

The rearrangement links TRBV11-2 to TRBJ2-3; the match to TRBD1 covers 10 bases. Germline CDR1 and CDR2: SGHAT and FQNNGV. CDR3 length: 15 residues. With 1 base clipped from V and 8 bases from J, the junction kept 6 bases outside the gene matches. The CDR3 loop reads CASSLVGTGEGTQYF. CDR3 DNA: TGTGCCAGCAGCTTAGTAGGGACAGGGGAGGGTACGCAGTATTTT.

This chain joins TRBV7-9 and TRBJ1-2, with D tentatively TRBD1 (5 bases). Between the trimmed V and J ends, which lost 5 bases and 8 bases, there was a span of 18 bases. There are 14 residues in the CDR3. Germline V gene sequence: CDR1 SEHNR, CDR2 FQNEAQ (reference sequence). The CDR3 DNA sequence: TGTGCCAGCAGCCCCCCGGACAAGAGATGGGGCTACACCTTC. This encodes CASSPPDKRWGYTF.

This clone was recorded only once. This chain joins TRBV5-4 and TRBJ2-3; TRBD2 matches 11 bases. V lost 5 bases, J lost 2 bases, and 4 bases stayed unmatched. Germline V CDR1 and CDR2: SGHNT, YYREEE (reference sequence). CDR3 length equals 15 residues. The DNA of the CDR3 is TGTGCCAGCAGGCTAGCGGGGGGCCTCACAGATACGCAGTATTTT. This gives the protein CASRLAGGLTDTQYF.

This rearrangement joins TRBV10-3 to TRBJ2-7, with 12 nucleotides matching TRBD2. CDR1 is ENHRY and CDR2 is SYGVKD in the germline V gene. This CDR3 has 14 residues. The J segment lost 4 bases and the V segment lost 5 bases, leaving 3 bases of the junction unmatched. CDR3: CAISRLAGEYEQYF. CDR3 in DNA: TGTGCCATCAGTCGACTAGCGGGGGAGTACGAGCAGTACTTC.

The chain has TRBV10-2 and TRBJ1-1, with D perhaps TRBD1 (6 bases). This CDR3 is built from 15 residues. Germline CDR1 and CDR2: WSHSY and SAAADI. V dropped 5 bases and J dropped 6 bases, with 19 bases sitting between them. The CDR3, as DNA: TGCGCCAGCAGTCAAAGTTCACAGGGATCGGCTGAAGCTTTCTTT. Translating it yields CASSQSSQGSAEAFF.

This rearrangement joins TRBV7-2 to TRBJ1-5, with TRBD1 identical over 7 bases. The J segment lost 0 bases and the V segment lost 5 bases, leaving 7 bases of the junction unmatched. The CDR3 is 16 amino acids. Per the germline V gene, CDR1 is SGHTA and CDR2 is FQGNSA. The CDR3 sequence is CASSPGTVYSNQPQHF. CDR3 coding DNA: TGTGCCAGCAGCCCTGGGACAGTGTATAGCAATCAGCCCCAGCATTTT.

The chain recombines TRBV27 with TRBJ2-3, with 8 nucleotides matching TRBD2. The CDR3 covers 15 residues. With 3 bases clipped from V and 2 bases from J, the junction kept 4 bases outside the gene matches. Germline assignment: CDR1 MNHEY and CDR2 SMNVEV (reference sequence). In nucleotides, the CDR3 is TGTGCCAGCAGTTTCTTAGCGGGATACACAGATACGCAGTATTTT. Residues: CASSFLAGYTDTQYF.

This sequence joins TRBV4-2 and TRBJ2-1, with no clear D. The germline CDR1 and CDR2 sequences are LGHNA and YNFKEQ. This CDR3 region has 12 residues. Trimming left V 5 bases short and J 4 bases short, with 6 bases between. The CDR3 is CASSGDYNEQFF. Here the CDR3 DNA reads TGTGCCAGCAGCGGAGATTACAATGAGCAGTTCTTC.

This chain uses TRBV29-1 with TRBJ1-2, with 8 bases matching TRBD1. In germline, CDR1 is SQVTM, CDR2 ANQGSEA. This CDR3 has 13 amino acids. The V segment lost 3 bases and the J segment 8 bases; nucleotides outside the gene matches: 8. The CDR3 loop reads CSVDAGTGIGYTF. CDR3 coding DNA: TGCAGCGTTGACGCCGGGACAGGCATAGGCTACACCTTC. Full variable domain (missing parts from reference TRBV29-1 and TRBJ1-2): SAVISQKPSRDICQRGTSLTIQCQVDSQVTMMFWYRQQPGQSLTLIATANQGSEATYESGFVIDKFPISRPNLTFSTLTVSNMSPEDSSIYLCSVDAGTGIGYTFGSGTRLTVV.

The rearrangement links TRBV5-1 to TRBJ2-7, with D perhaps TRBD2 (5 bases). In germline, CDR1 is SGHRS, CDR2 YFSETQ. V gave up 0 bases and J gave up 6 bases, with 10 bases separating them. There are 13 residues in the CDR3. CDR3 coding DNA: TGCGCCAGCAGCTTGGCGCCGGGGTCCGAGCAGTACTTC. It yields the protein CASSLAPGSEQYF.

This clone has more than one count but fewer than ten. V and J are TRBV10-3 and TRBJ1-1; 12 nucleotides line up with TRBD1. Germline V gene sequence: CDR1 ENHRY, CDR2 SYGVKD. J gave up 6 bases and V 11 bases, and 7 bases lay outside the gene matches. This CDR3 is 13 amino acids long. CDR3 loop: CAVAGTGGAEAFF. The CDR3 coding sequence is TGTGCCGTTGCCGGGACAGGGGGCGCTGAAGCTTTCTTT.

This chain links TRBV4-3 with TRBJ1-4; D not certain. Germline V CDR1 and CDR2: LGHNA, YSLEER. CDR3 length: 15 residues. Trimming shortened V by 0 bases and J by 3 bases, and 8 bases separated the two germline ends. This CDR3 reads CASSQDPQSNEKLFF. The CDR3 DNA reads TGCGCCAGCAGCCAAGATCCCCAGTCTAATGAAAAACTGTTTTTT.

The chain links TRBV6-4 to TRBJ2-5; 9 bases fit TRBD1. Trimming at V came to 5 bases and at J to 4 bases, leaving 2 bases not matched to a gene. This CDR3 contains 13 residues. The germline gives CDR1 MRHNA, CDR2 SNTAGT. Here the CDR3 DNA reads TGTGCCAGCAGTTTGGACAGGGGAGAGACCCAGTACTTC. This gives the protein CASSLDRGETQYF.

This clone was observed once. The chain couples TRBV10-3 to TRBJ2-2; 9 bases are a match to TRBD1. The CDR3 is 15 residues long. Germline values: CDR1 ENHRY, CDR2 SYGVKD. J lost 5 bases, V lost 0 bases, and 1 base had no gene match. CDR3 nucleotide sequence: TGTGCCATCAGTGAGTCAGGACAGGGGACCGGGGAGCTGTTTTTT. The encoded protein is CAISESGQGTGELFF.

The chain recombines TRBV6-5 with TRBJ1-2, with a weak D call TRBD1 (6 bases). The CDR3 has 11 amino acids. Germline loops: CDR1 MNHEY, CDR2 SVGAGI. The germline V and J ends were trimmed by 8 bases and 8 bases, with 12 bases remaining between them. CDR3 coding DNA: TGTGCCAGCGGCTCAGGGGAGGGCTACACCTTC. Encoded protein: CASGSGEGYTF.

The chain links TRBV27 to TRBJ2-7, with a tentative D call TRBD1 (6 bases). V shed 6 bases and J shed 3 bases, with 15 bases lying between them. Germline CDR1 reads MNHEY; CDR2 reads SMNVEV (reference sequence). The length of the CDR3 is 14 residues. The CDR3: CASRGLKGDYEQYF. In nucleotides, the CDR3 is TGTGCCAGCAGAGGGTTAAAGGGGGACTACGAGCAGTACTTC.

This chain uses TRBV29-1 with TRBJ2-3; 9 positions match TRBD2. The CDR3 has 14 amino acids. CDR1 and CDR2 (germline): SQVTM, ANQGSEA. J gave up 4 bases and V 4 bases, and 6 bases lay outside the gene matches. The CDR3 DNA reads as TGCAGCGTTGGCGGGAGCGGGAGGTCAGATACGCAGTATTTT. Translating gives CSVGGSGRSDTQYF.

The genes are TRBV7-3 and TRBJ1-1, with 8 nucleotides matching TRBD1. V was pared by 5 bases and J by 10 bases, with 3 bases of the junction left unmatched. This CDR3 comprises 11 residues. Germline V gene data show CDR1 as SGHTA and CDR2 as FQGTGA. DNA for the CDR3: TGTGCCAGCAGCGACGGACAGGGAGCTTTCTTT. Amino acid sequence: CASSDGQGAFF.

The CDR3 DNA reads as TGTGCCAGCAGCCAAGGACAGGGAACTGATGAAGCTTTCTTT. It specifies CASSQGQGTDEAFF. The gene calls are TRBV4-2 and TRBJ1-1; 7 bases match TRBD1. V dropped 1 base and J dropped 7; count of bases not matched to a gene: 6. CDR3 size: 14 residues. Germline V gives CDR1 LGHNA, CDR2 YNFKEQ.

The count of this clone is one. V is TRBV5-6 and J is TRBJ2-5, with 7 bases matching TRBD1. Germline-derived CDR1 and CDR2 are SGHDT and YYEEEE. With 4 bases clipped from V and 6 bases from J, the junction kept 6 bases outside the gene matches. The CDR3 contains 13 residues. Here the CDR3 DNA reads TGTGCCAGCAGCCGACAGGGTAGGAAGACCCAGTACTTC. It specifies CASSRQGRKTQYF.

The sample holds one count of this clone. This chain uses TRBV12-5 with TRBJ2-1, with TRBD1 matching over 9 bases. CDR1 LGHNT and CDR2 FRNRAP come from the germline V gene. The CDR3 extends over 15 amino acids. Trimming took 6 bases from V and 7 from J; bases not matched to a gene: 10. The CDR3 sequence is CASGPRQGGWNEQFF. For the CDR3, the DNA is TGTGCTAGTGGCCCCCGACAGGGGGGATGGAATGAGCAGTTCTTC. The full variable domain, its missing parts supplied by reference TRBV12-5 and TRBJ2-1, is DARVTQTPRHKVTEMGQEVTMRCQPILGHNTVFWYRQTMMQGLELLAYFRNRAPLDDSGMPKDRFSAEMPDATLATLKIQPSEPRDSAVYFCASGPRQGGWNEQFFGPGTRLTVL.

J is TRBJ1-1 and V is TRBV6-6; D is undetermined. The CDR3 is 13 amino acids. V was clipped by 6 bases and J by 4 bases, with 12 bases between them. Germline-derived CDR1 and CDR2 are MNHNY and SVGAGI (reference sequence). CDR3 protein: CASSHEFSTEAFF. As DNA, the CDR3 is TGTGCCAGCAGCCATGAGTTTAGCACTGAAGCTTTCTTT.

The chain uses TRBV19 and TRBJ2-1, with TRBD1 as a possible D gene (6 bases). Germline CDR1 LNHDA, CDR2 SQIVND (reference sequence). Trimming took 3 bases from V and 6 from J, leaving 18 bases between them. The CDR3 consists of 16 residues. The CDR3 reads CASSMQDSLGSNEQFF. The CDR3 DNA follows: TGTGCCAGTAGTATGCAGGACAGCCTAGGGTCCAATGAGCAGTTCTTC.

This clone was picked up a small number of times. The chain combines TRBV6-1 with TRBJ1-5; D gene uncertain. CDR3 length equals 14 residues. Germline CDR1 is MNHNS and CDR2 is SASEGT. Trimming pared 3 bases from V and 5 bases from J, leaving 11 bases between. The CDR3 sequence is CASSEGSGDQPQHF. The CDR3 nucleotides are TGTGCCAGCAGTGAGGGGTCGGGAGATCAGCCCCAGCATTTT.

V and J are TRBV7-2 and TRBJ2-5, with TRBD2 matching 8 bases. The CDR3 consists of 15 residues. The J segment lost 1 base and the V segment lost 7 bases, leaving 8 bases of the junction unmatched. The germline V gene encodes CDR1 SGHTA and CDR2 FQGNSA. The DNA for the CDR3 is TGTGCCAGCACCCGGGGCGGGGGGCCCCAAGAGACCCAGTACTTC. It translates to CASTRGGGPQETQYF.

V gene TRBV2 combines with J gene TRBJ1-5; D possibly corresponds to TRBD1 (6 bases). The CDR3 consists of 15 residues. The germline V gene has CDR1 SNHLY and CDR2 FYNNEI. V lost 4 bases, J lost 4 bases, and 14 bases lay in between. CDR3 sequence reads: CASSVQGTKNQPQHF. The CDR3 DNA reads TGTGCCAGCAGTGTACAGGGTACTAAGAATCAGCCCCAGCATTTT. Supplemented by reference TRBV2 and TRBJ1-5, the full variable domain reads EPEVTQTPSHQVTQMGQEVILRCVPISNHLYFYWYRQILGQKVEFLVSFYNNEISEKSEIFDDQFSVERPDGSNFTLKIRSTKLEDSAMYFCASSVQGTKNQPQHFGDGTRLSIL.

This clone was counted a few times. The chain is built from TRBV10-2 and TRBJ2-2; D perhaps matches TRBD1 (5 bases). The V and J ends lost 8 bases and 0 bases respectively, with 10 bases between them. The germline gives CDR1 WSHSY, CDR2 SAAADI. This CDR3 contains 14 residues. The CDR3 loop is CASCWGPNTGELFF. The CDR3 coding sequence is TGCGCCAGCTGTTGGGGCCCGAACACCGGGGAGCTGTTTTTT.

This chain connects TRBV5-6 to TRBJ2-1, with D possibly being TRBD1 (5 bases). This CDR3 is built from 17 residues. V gave up 1 base and J gave up 8 bases, with 22 bases separating them. Germline CDR1 reads SGHDT; CDR2 reads YYEEEE. As DNA, the CDR3 is TGTGCCAGCAGCTTGCCCCAGGGAAGTAAAAGGTGGGATGAGCAGTTCTTC. Its protein product is CASSLPQGSKRWDEQFF.

The chain has TRBV4-2 and TRBJ1-1; TRBD1 agrees at 9 bases. Germline V gene sequence: CDR1 LGHNA, CDR2 YNFKEQ. After removal of 5 bases from V and 8 bases from J, the junction contained 6 bases not matched to a gene. The CDR3 contains 13 residues. DNA of the CDR3: TGTGCCAGCAGCTTCCGGGACAGGGCGGAAGCTTTCTTT. It encodes CASSFRDRAEAFF.

The table lists this clone with a few counts. V and J are TRBV2 and TRBJ1-6; D is unclear. CDR3 length: 18 amino acids. CDR1 is SNHLY, CDR2 FYNNEI, per germline. The germline V and J ends were trimmed by 3 bases and 3 bases, with 18 bases remaining between them. DNA of the CDR3: TGTGCCAGCAGTGACGATACTACCGACCGAAACTATAATTCACCCCTCCACTTT. Translating gives CASSDDTTDRNYNSPLHF.

The chain is built from TRBV19 and TRBJ2-1, with 9 bases identical to TRBD1. Unmatched junction bases numbered 10, after V lost 7 bases and J lost 6 bases. This CDR3 is built from 15 residues. Germline V CDR1 and CDR2: LNHDA, SQIVND (reference sequence). The CDR3 is CASIGTGYSLNEQFF. The CDR3, as DNA: TGTGCCAGTATCGGGACAGGGTACTCGCTCAATGAGCAGTTCTTC.

This clone was observed a single time. In nucleotides, the CDR3 is TGCGCCAGCAGCCAAGATAGAGGCGGAAACACTGAAGCTTTCTTT. Its translation is CASSQDRGGNTEAFF. The chain uses TRBV4-3 and TRBJ1-1; D not resolved. Looked up from germline, CDR1 is LGHNA and CDR2 is YSLEER. This CDR3 has 15 residues. V dropped 0 bases and J dropped 2 bases, with 10 bases sitting between them.